The 11 T cell receptor beta chains listed next were all sequenced from one sample in a study of T cell repertoires in cytomegalovirus infection. These receptors lack a known antigen. TCRdb re-analysed the reads in MiXCR, keeping a single row per CDR3 protein. The sample lists 70,000 to 95,000 distinct CDR3 sequences; about 29% were seen once. Sample: CD8+ T cells from cultured PBMCs, taken from culture after CMV antigen stimulation. The receptors here all came from a human donor in good health (CMV status not recorded). Some clones in this sample may be carry-over from other donors' samples.

This clonotype was found a few times. The chain recombines TRBV11-1 with TRBJ2-7, with D possibly TRBD1 on 6 matching bases. CDR1 is SGHAT and CDR2 is FQDESV in the germline V gene (reference sequence). There are 13 residues in the CDR3. V was cut by 5 bases and J by 3 bases, with 11 bases left in between. The CDR3 loop is CASSPGQLYEQYF. In nucleotides, the CDR3 is TGTGCCAGCAGCCCTGGACAGCTCTACGAGCAGTACTTC.

This clonotype was counted only a few times. The chain links TRBV4-1 to TRBJ1-4, with a weak D call TRBD1 (6 bases). Germline-derived CDR1 and CDR2 are MGHRA and YSYEKL. The CDR3 is 16 amino acids. Trimming pared 0 bases from V and 8 bases from J, leaving 16 bases between. CDR3 DNA: TGCGCCAGCAGCCAAGACATGACAGGCGGACAAGAAAAACTGTTTTTT. Translation: CASSQDMTGGQEKLFF.

This clonotype was recorded many times. The rearrangement uses TRBV7-2 and TRBJ1-4; 11 positions match TRBD1. V lost 5 bases to trimming and J lost 7 bases; unmatched junction nucleotides: 6. The CDR3 loop spans 15 amino acids. CDR1 SGHTA and CDR2 FQGNSA come from the germline V gene. In DNA, the CDR3 is TGTGCCAGCAGCGAATCCGGGACAGGGGGTGAAAAACTGTTTTTT. Protein sequence: CASSESGTGGEKLFF.

The gene calls are TRBV27 and TRBJ1-1, with TRBD1 identical over 8 bases. Looked up from germline, CDR1 is MNHEY and CDR2 is SMNVEV (reference sequence). V lost 2 bases, J lost 5 bases, and 16 bases stayed unmatched. This CDR3 has 18 residues. CDR3 loop: CASSLMVGVQGAGTEAFF. Here the CDR3 DNA reads TGTGCCAGCAGTTTAATGGTTGGCGTTCAGGGGGCGGGAACTGAAGCTTTCTTT.

This chain connects TRBV7-9 to TRBJ1-6; 8 bases match TRBD1. Germline CDR1 SEHNR, CDR2 FQNEAQ (reference sequence). CDR3 length: 16 amino acids. Trimming cost V 6 bases and J 8 bases; bases outside gene matches: 12. For the CDR3, the DNA is TGTGCCAGCAGGGCGCCCTCGGACAGGGCAGATTCACCCCTCCACTTT. Amino acids: CASRAPSDRADSPLHF.

This clonotype was observed a single time. The chain carries TRBV4-1 and TRBJ1-4; no clear D gene. The germline CDR1 and CDR2 sequences are MGHRA and YSYEKL. Trimming took off 3 bases at V and 2 bases at J, with 13 bases between the two ends. This CDR3 has 16 amino acids. CDR3 amino acids: CASSHPRAETNEKLFF. The CDR3 region has the DNA TGCGCCAGCAGCCACCCAAGGGCAGAGACTAATGAAAAACTGTTTTTT.

The genes are TRBV27 and TRBJ2-7; 7 nucleotides agree with TRBD1. The V segment lost 6 bases and the J segment 3 bases; nucleotides outside the gene matches: 8. Germline CDR1 and CDR2: MNHEY and SMNVEV (reference sequence). The CDR3 contains 14 residues. DNA of the CDR3: TGTGCCAGCAGGCCACAGGGGACCCTCTACGAGCAGTACTTC. Protein: CASRPQGTLYEQYF.

This clonotype was detected a few times. The V gene is TRBV11-2, the J gene TRBJ2-7; 13 bases align to TRBD2. Germline V gives CDR1 SGHAT, CDR2 FQNNGV. The CDR3 runs to 18 residues. V was clipped by 1 base and J by 0 bases; unmatched bases: 6. CDR3 region: CASSLVTGLAGNSYEQYF. DNA of the CDR3: TGTGCCAGCAGCTTAGTGACGGGACTAGCGGGGAACTCCTACGAGCAGTACTTC.

This clonotype was counted between two and nine times. V gene TRBV6-1 combines with J gene TRBJ2-1; no definite D call. The CDR3 extends over 12 amino acids. V lost 7 bases and J 4 bases, leaving 8 bases between the germline ends. Looked up from germline, CDR1 is MNHNS and CDR2 is SASEGT. DNA of the CDR3: TGTGCCAGCACCCACAGTTACAATGAGCAGTTCTTC. Translated: CASTHSYNEQFF.

This clonotype was recorded a few times. The chain has TRBV7-6 and TRBJ2-5; TRBD2 matches 9 bases. The germline gives CDR1 SGHVS, CDR2 FNYEAQ. The J segment lost 0 bases and the V segment lost 5 bases, leaving 4 bases of the junction unmatched. CDR3 length: 15 residues. CDR3 DNA: TGTGCCAGCAGCGCAGGGACTAGCCACCAAGAGACCCAGTACTTC. Amino acids: CASSAGTSHQETQYF.

This clonotype came up a few times. The chain carries TRBV7-6 and TRBJ2-7; 10 positions match TRBD2. V dropped 1 base and J dropped 5; count of bases not matched to a gene: 8. Germline CDR1 is SGHVS and CDR2 is FNYEAQ. The CDR3 has 16 residues. CDR3 sequence reads: CASSLVGAGGRNEQYF. In DNA form, the CDR3 reads TGTGCCAGCAGCTTAGTCGGAGCGGGGGGGCGGAACGAGCAGTACTTC.